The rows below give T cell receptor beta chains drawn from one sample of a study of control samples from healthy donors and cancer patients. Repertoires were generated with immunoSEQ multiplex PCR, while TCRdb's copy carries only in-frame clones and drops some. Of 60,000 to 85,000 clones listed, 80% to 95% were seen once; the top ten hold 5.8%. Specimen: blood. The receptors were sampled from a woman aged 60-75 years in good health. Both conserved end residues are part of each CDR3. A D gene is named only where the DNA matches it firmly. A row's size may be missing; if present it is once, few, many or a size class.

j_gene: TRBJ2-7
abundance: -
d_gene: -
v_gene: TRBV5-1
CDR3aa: CASSLSGVGRDDYEQYF
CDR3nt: TGCGCCAGCAGCTTGTCAGGGGTAGGCAGGGACGACTACGAGCAGTACTTC

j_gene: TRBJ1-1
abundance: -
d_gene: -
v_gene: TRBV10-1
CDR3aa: CASSAGPGNTEAFF
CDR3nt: TGCGCCAGTAGTGCCGGTCCAGGGAACACTGAAGCTTTCTTT

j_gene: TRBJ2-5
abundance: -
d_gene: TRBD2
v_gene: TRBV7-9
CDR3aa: CASSFRAGGGKQETQYF
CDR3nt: TGTGCCAGCAGCTTCAGGGCGGGAGGAGGGAAGCAAGAGACCCAGTACTTC

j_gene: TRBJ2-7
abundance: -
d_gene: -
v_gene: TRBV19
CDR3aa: CASSIGGGSYEQYF
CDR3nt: TGTGCCAGTAGTATAGGTGGGGGTTCCTACGAGCAGTACTTC

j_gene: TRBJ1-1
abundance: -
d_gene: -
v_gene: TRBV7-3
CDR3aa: CASSLTSRAEAFF
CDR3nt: TGTGCCAGCAGCTTAACAAGCAGGGCTGAAGCTTTCTTT

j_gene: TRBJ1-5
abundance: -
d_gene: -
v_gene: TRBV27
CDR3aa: CASSGYNQPQHF
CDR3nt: TGTGCCAGCAGCGGATACAATCAGCCCCAGCATTTT

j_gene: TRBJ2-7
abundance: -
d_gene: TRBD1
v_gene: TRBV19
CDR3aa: CASSMGQGSYEQYF
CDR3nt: TGTGCCAGTAGTATGGGACAGGGCTCCTACGAGCAGTACTTC

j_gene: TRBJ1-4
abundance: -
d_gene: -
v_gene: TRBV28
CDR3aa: CASSSQGGARSEKLFF
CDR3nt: TGTGCCAGCAGTTCACAAGGAGGGGCCAGAAGTGAAAAACTGTTTTTT

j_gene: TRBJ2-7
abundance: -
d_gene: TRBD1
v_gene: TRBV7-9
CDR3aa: CASSLYSGTGVPHEQYF
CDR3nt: TGTGCCAGCAGCCTGTACTCCGGGACAGGGGTCCCCCACGAGCAGTACTTC

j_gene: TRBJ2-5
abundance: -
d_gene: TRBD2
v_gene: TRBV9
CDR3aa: CASSVGITEREYQETQYF
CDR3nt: TGTGCCAGCAGCGTAGGGATCACCGAGCGGGAGTACCAAGAGACCCAGTACTTC

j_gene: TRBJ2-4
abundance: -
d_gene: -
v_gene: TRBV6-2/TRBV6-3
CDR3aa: CASSAAFINIQYF
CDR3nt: TGTGCCAGCAGTGCCGCCTTCATAAACATTCAGTACTTC

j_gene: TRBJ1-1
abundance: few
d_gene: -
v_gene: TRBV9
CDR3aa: CASSVGDGTEAFF
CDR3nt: TGTGCCAGCAGCGTAGGAGACGGCACGGAAGCTTTCTTT

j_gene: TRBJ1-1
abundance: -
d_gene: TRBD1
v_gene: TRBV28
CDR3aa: CASSPYGQGENTEAFF
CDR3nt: TGTGCCAGCAGTCCATATGGACAGGGGGAGAACACTGAAGCTTTCTTT

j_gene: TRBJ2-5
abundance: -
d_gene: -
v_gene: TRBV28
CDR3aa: CASSFGGGTLKTQYF
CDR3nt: TGTGCCAGCAGTTTCGGTGGAGGGACGTTAAAGACCCAGTACTTC

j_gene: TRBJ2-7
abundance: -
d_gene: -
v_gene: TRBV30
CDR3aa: CAWSVLGLSEQYF
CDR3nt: TGTGCCTGGAGTGTACTAGGCCTAAGCGAGCAGTACTTC

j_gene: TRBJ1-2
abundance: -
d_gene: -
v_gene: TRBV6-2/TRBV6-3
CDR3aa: CASSYKGFIGAYTF
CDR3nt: TGTGCCAGCAGTTACAAAGGTTTCATCGGAGCCTACACCTTC

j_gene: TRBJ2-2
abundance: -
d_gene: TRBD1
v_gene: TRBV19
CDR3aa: CASSPRDRDTGELFF
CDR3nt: TGTGCCAGTAGTCCCCGGGACAGGGATACCGGGGAGCTGTTTTTT

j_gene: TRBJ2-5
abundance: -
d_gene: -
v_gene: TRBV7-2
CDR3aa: CASSQTGTQQETQYF
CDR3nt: TGTGCCAGCAGCCAAACCGGGACACAACAAGAGACCCAGTACTTC

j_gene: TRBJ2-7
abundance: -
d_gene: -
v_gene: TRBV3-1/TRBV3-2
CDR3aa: CASSQQATSYEQYF
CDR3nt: TGTGCCAGCAGCCAACAAGCCACTAGCTACGAGCAGTACTTC

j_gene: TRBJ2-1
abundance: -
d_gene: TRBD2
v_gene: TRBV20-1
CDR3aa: CSASTAGVQNEQFF
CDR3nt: TGCAGTGCCAGTACGGCGGGAGTACAGAATGAGCAGTTCTTC

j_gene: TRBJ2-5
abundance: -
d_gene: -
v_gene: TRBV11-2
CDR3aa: CASSSQGRETQYF
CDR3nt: TGTGCCAGCAGTTCACAGGGCCGGGAGACCCAGTACTTC

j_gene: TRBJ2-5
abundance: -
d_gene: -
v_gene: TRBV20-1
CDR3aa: CSASRDIQETQYF
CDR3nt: TGCAGTGCTAGTAGGGATATCCAAGAGACCCAGTACTTC

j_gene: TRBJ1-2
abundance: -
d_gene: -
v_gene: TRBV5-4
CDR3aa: CASSLSGKGYTF
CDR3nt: TGTGCCAGCAGCTTGTCAGGAAAGGGCTACACCTTC

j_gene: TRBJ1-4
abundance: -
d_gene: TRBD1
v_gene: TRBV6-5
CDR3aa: CASSADRGREKLFF
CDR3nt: TGTGCCAGCAGCGCGGACAGGGGGCGTGAAAAACTGTTTTTT

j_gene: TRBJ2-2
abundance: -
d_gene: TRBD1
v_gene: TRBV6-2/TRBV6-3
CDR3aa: CASSYDEQGWTGELFF
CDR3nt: TGTGCCAGCAGTTACGATGAACAGGGGTGGACCGGGGAGCTGTTTTTT

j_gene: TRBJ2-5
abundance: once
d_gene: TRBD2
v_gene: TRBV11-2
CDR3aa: CASSPSGPQETQYF
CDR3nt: TGTGCCAGCAGTCCTAGCGGACCCCAAGAGACCCAGTACTTC

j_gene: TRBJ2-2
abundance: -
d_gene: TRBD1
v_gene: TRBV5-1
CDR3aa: CASSRRQGGTGELFF
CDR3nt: TGCGCCAGCAGCCGTCGACAGGGGGGCACCGGGGAGCTGTTTTTT

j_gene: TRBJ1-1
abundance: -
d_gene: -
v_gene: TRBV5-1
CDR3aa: CASRSRALNTEAFF
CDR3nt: TGCGCCAGCAGGAGCAGGGCTTTGAACACTGAAGCTTTCTTT

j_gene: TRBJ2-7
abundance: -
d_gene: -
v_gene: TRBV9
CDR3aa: CASSVGPGFSYEQYF
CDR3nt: TGTGCCAGCAGCGTAGGCCCGGGGTTCTCCTACGAGCAGTACTTC

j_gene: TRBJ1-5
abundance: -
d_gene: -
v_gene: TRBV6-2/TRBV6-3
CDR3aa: CASSLLPNQPQHF
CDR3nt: TGTGCCAGCAGTCTGTTACCAAATCAGCCCCAGCATTTT

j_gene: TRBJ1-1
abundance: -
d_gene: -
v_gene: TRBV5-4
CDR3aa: CASSDRQGVTEAFF
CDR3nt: TGTGCCAGCAGCGACCGTCAGGGAGTCACTGAAGCTTTCTTT

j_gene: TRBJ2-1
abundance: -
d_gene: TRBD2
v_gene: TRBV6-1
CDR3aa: CASRRLADSYNEQFF
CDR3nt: TGTGCCAGCAGGCGACTAGCGGACTCCTACAATGAGCAGTTCTTC

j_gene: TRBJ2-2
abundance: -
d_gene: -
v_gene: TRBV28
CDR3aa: CASSSLGGQGGELFF
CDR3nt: TGTGCCAGCAGTTCTCTTGGAGGGCAAGGAGGGGAGCTGTTTTTT

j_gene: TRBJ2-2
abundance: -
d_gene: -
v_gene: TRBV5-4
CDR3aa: CASSLATPGTGELFF
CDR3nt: TGTGCCAGCAGCTTGGCGACTCCGGGCACCGGGGAGCTGTTTTTT

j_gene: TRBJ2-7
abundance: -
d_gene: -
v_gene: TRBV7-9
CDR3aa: CASSPRQSSYEQYF
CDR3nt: TGTGCCAGCAGCCCCCGACAGAGCTCCTACGAGCAGTACTTC

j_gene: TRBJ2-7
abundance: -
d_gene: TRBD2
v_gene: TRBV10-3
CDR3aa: CAIGGLANEQYF
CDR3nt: TGTGCCATCGGGGGACTAGCAAACGAGCAGTACTTC

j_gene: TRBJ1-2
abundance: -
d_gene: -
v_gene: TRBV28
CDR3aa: CASSRTVYGYTF
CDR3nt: TGTGCCAGCAGTAGGACGGTCTATGGCTACACCTTC

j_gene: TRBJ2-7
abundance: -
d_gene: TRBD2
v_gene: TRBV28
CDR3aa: CASTLGLAGGPLYEQYF
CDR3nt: TGTGCCAGCACCTTAGGGCTAGCGGGAGGGCCCCTCTACGAGCAGTACTTC

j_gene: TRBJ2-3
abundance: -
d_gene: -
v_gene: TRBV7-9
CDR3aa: CASSPVTDTQYF
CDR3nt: TGTGCCAGCAGCCCGGTTACAGATACGCAGTATTTT

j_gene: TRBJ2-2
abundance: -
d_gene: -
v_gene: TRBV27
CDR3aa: CASSFYRFTGELFF
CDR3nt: TGTGCCAGCAGTTTCTACAGGTTCACCGGGGAGCTGTTTTTT

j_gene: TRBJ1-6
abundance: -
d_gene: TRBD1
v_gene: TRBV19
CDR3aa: CASSGGTANSPLHF
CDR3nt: TGTGCCAGTAGTGGGGGGACAGCTAATTCACCCCTCCACTTT

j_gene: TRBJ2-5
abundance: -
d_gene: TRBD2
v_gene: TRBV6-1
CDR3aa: CASSETSGIQETQYF
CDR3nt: TGTGCCAGCAGTGAGACTAGCGGGATACAAGAGACCCAGTACTTC

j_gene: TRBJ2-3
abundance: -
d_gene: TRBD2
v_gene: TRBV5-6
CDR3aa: CASNPLAGEVADTQYF
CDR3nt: TGTGCCAGCAACCCACTAGCGGGAGAGGTTGCAGATACGCAGTATTTT

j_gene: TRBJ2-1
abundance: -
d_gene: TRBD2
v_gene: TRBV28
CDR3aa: CASSLSGIRNEQFF
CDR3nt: TGTGCCAGCAGTTTAAGCGGGATAAGAAATGAGCAGTTCTTC

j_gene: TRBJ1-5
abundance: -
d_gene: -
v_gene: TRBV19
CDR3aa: CASRSGGSGRNQPQHF
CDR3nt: TGTGCCAGTAGGAGCGGAGGGTCAGGCCGCAATCAGCCCCAGCATTTT

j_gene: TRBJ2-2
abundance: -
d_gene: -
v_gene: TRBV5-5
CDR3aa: CASSLQGSTGELFF
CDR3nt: TGTGCCAGCAGCTTACAGGGATCCACCGGGGAGCTGTTTTTT

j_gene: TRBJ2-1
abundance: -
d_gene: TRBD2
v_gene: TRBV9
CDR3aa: CASSVGLAGPMHNEQFF
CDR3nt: TGTGCCAGCAGCGTAGGACTAGCGGGGCCAATGCACAATGAGCAGTTCTTC

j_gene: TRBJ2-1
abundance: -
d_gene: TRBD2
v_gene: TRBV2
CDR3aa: CASRAGLAGYNEQFF
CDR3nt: TGTGCCAGCAGGGCGGGACTAGCGGGGTACAATGAGCAGTTCTTC

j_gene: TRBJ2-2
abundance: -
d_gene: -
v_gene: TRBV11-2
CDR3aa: CASSLPPGANTGELFF
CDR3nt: TGTGCCAGCAGCTTACCCCCTGGTGCGAACACCGGGGAGCTGTTTTTT

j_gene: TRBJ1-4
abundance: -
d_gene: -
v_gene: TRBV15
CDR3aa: CATSRDPGGSEKLFF
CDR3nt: TGTGCCACCAGCAGAGATCCCGGGGGCAGTGAAAAACTGTTTTTT

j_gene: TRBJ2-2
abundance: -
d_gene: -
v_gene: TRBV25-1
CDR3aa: CASSIGDRLTGELFF
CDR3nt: TGTGCCAGCAGCATAGGGGACCGACTCACCGGGGAGCTGTTTTTT